The sequence of this T cell receptor (beta chain) was determined in a study of control samples from healthy donors and cancer patients. CDR1 SGHRS and CDR2 YFSETQ come from the germline V gene. The CDR3 has 13 residues. Trimming took off 2 bases at V and 2 bases at J, with 7 bases between the two ends. This clone is a singleton in its sample. Generated by immunoSEQ multiplex PCR, the TCRdb table keeps only in-frame clones and is missing some. The sample lists around 94,000 clones, roughly 86% seen once, with about 1.3% in the top ten. This chain joins TRBV5-1 and TRBJ1-1; D is unclear. What was sequenced was blood. This receptor was identified in a woman aged 45-65 years in good health. Here the CDR3 reads CASSFQVNTEAFF. The CDR3 DNA follows: TGCGCCAGCAGCTTCCAGGTCAACACTGAAGCTTTCTTT. Supplemented by reference TRBV5-1 and TRBJ1-1, the full variable domain reads KAGVTQTPRYLIKTRGQQVTLSCSPISGHRSVSWYQQTPGQGLQFLFEYFSETQRNKGNFPGRFSGRQFSNSRSEMNVSTLELGDSALYLCASSFQVNTEAFFGQGTRLTVV.